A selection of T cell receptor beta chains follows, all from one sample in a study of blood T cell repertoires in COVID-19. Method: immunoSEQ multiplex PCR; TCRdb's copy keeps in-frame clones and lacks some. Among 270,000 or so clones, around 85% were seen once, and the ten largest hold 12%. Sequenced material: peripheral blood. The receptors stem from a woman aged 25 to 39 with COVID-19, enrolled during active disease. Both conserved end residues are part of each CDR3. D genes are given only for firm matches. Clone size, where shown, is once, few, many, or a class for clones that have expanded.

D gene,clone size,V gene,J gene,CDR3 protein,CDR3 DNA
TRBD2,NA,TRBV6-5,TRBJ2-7,CASSSPGGYEQYF,TGTGCCAGCAGTTCCCCCGGGGGGTACGAGCAGTACTTC
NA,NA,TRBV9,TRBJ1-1,CASSVVFQGEAFF,TGTGCCAGCAGCGTAGTCTTCCAGGGAGAAGCTTTCTTT
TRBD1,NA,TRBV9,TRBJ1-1,CASSPDRGNTEAFF,TGTGCCAGCAGCCCGGACAGGGGGAACACTGAAGCTTTCTTT
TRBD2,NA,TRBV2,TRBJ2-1,CASSVKRGGPNEQFF,TGTGCCAGCAGCGTAAAGCGGGGGGGCCCTAATGAGCAGTTCTTC
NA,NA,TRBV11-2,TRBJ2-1,CASSFLANEQFF,TGTGCCAGCAGCTTTCTAGCGAATGAGCAGTTCTTC
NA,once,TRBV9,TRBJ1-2,CASSVGRGYTF,TGTGCCAGCAGCGTAGGGAGAGGCTACACCTTC
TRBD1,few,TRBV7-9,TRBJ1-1,CASSLRQGNTEAFF,TGTGCCAGCAGCTTACGACAGGGGAACACTGAAGCTTTCTTT
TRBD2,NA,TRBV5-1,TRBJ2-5,CASSLSGGQETQYF,TGCGCCAGCAGCCTCAGCGGGGGGCAAGAGACCCAGTACTTC
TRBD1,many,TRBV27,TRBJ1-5,CASSPTGADQPQHF,TGTGCCAGCAGCCCCACAGGGGCTGATCAGCCCCAGCATTTT
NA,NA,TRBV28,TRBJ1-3,CASSFGNTIYF,TGTGCCAGCAGTTTTGGCAACACCATATATTTT
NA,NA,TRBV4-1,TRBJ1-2,CASSQPLGAFRHYTF,TGCGCCAGCAGCCAACCCCTAGGGGCCTTCCGTCACTACACCTTC
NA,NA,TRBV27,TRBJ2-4,CATRTGNIQYF,TGTGCCACCCGGACTGGAAACATTCAGTACTTC
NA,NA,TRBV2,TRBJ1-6,CASMNSSYNSPLHF,TGTGCCAGCATGAACAGCTCCTATAATTCACCCCTCCACTTT
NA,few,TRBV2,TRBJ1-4,CASSEASTGGEKLFF,TGTGCCAGCAGTGAAGCAAGTACGGGCGGGGAAAAACTGTTTTTT
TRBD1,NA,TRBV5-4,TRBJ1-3,CASSLGGTGAKGNTIYF,TGTGCCAGCAGCTTGGGAGGTACAGGGGCGAAGGGAAACACCATATATTTT
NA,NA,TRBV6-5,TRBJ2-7,CASRRDIPPYEQYF,TGTGCCAGCCGCCGGGACATTCCACCCTACGAGCAGTACTTC
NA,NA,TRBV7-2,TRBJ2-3,CASSPVVAGTGDTQYF,TGTGCCAGCAGTCCAGTCGTGGCAGGGACTGGAGATACGCAGTATTTT
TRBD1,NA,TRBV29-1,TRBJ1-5,CSVSGQGSQPQHF,TGCAGCGTCTCGGGACAGGGAAGTCAGCCCCAGCATTTT
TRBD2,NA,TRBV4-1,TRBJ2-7,CASSQVGSGGTKPYEQYF,TGCGCCAGCAGCCAAGTTGGGTCGGGAGGAACGAAGCCCTACGAGCAGTACTTC
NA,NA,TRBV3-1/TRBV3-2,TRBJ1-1,CASSQVRQTGTEAFF,TGTGCCAGCAGCCAAGTACGACAGACAGGCACTGAAGCTTTCTTT
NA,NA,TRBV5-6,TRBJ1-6,CASSFRMSSYNSPLHF,TGTGCCAGCAGCTTTCGCATGAGCTCCTATAATTCACCCCTCCACTTT
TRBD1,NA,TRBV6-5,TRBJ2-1,CASSGQSYNEQFF,TGTGCCAGCTCGGGACAGTCCTACAATGAGCAGTTCTTC
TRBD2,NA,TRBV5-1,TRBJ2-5,CARRLAVQETQYF,TGCGCCAGGAGACTAGCGGTTCAAGAGACCCAGTACTTC
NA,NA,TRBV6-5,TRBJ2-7,CASSYWASDPYEQYF,TGTGCCAGCAGTTACTGGGCTAGCGACCCGTACGAGCAGTACTTC
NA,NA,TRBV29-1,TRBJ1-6,CSVVDPDSSDSPLHF,TGCAGCGTTGTTGACCCGGACAGCTCAGATTCACCCCTCCACTTT
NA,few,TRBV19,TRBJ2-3,CASTHRGGYYSTDTQYF,TGTGCCAGTACCCACCGTGGTGGGTACTATAGCACAGATACGCAGTATTTT
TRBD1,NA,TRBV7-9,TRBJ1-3,CASSRDRGSGNTIYF,TGTGCCAGCAGCCGAGACAGGGGCTCTGGAAACACCATATATTTT
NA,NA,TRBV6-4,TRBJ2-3,CASSVAGRSTDTQYF,TGTGCCAGCAGTGTCGCGGGAAGAAGCACAGATACGCAGTATTTT
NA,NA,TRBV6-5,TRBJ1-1,CVVEPLWNTEAFF,TGTGTCGTAGAGCCTCTCTGGAACACTGAAGCTTTCTTT
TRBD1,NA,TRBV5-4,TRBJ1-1,CASSRDRNEAFF,TGTGCCAGCAGCAGGGACAGGAATGAAGCTTTCTTT
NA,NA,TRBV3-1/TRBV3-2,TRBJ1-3,CASSQESISGNTIYF,TGTGCCAGCAGCCAAGAAAGCATCTCTGGAAACACCATATATTTT
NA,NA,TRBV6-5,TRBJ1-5,CASSYSNGGGQPQHF,TGTGCCAGCAGTTACTCGAACGGGGGAGGGCAGCCCCAGCATTTT
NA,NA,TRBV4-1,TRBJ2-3,CASSQVGLTDTQYF,TGCGCCAGCAGCCAAGTTGGACTAACAGATACGCAGTATTTT
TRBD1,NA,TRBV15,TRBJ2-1,CATSRGGDRGIEQFF,TGTGCCACCAGCAGAGGTGGGGACAGGGGCATCGAGCAGTTCTTC
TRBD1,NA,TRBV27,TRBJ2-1,CASSWGDRRKFF,TGTGCCAGCAGTTGGGGGGACAGGAGGAAGTTCTTC
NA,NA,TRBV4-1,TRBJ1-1,CASSQEPTGHYEAFF,TGCGCCAGCAGCCAAGAACCCACGGGACACTATGAAGCTTTCTTT
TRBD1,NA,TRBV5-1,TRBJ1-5,CASSLDRGSNQPQHF,TGCGCCAGCAGCTTGGACAGGGGTAGCAATCAGCCCCAGCATTTT
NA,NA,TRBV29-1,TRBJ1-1,CSVAQGYDTEAFF,TGCAGCGTTGCACAGGGTTATGACACTGAAGCTTTCTTT
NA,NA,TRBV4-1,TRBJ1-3,CASGRGPNTIYF,TGCGCCAGCGGCCGGGGCCCGAACACCATATATTTT
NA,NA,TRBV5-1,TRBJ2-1,CASSSPGPSHNEQFF,TGCGCCAGCAGCTCCCCAGGGCCCTCGCACAATGAGCAGTTCTTC
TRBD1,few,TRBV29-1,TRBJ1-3,CSVGGTGGVGGNTIYF,TGCAGCGTTGGCGGGACAGGGGGTGTGGGTGGAAACACCATATATTTT
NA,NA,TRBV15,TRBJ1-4,CATRGRGQDVKLFF,TGTGCCACTCGCGGAAGGGGTCAGGATGTAAAACTGTTTTTT
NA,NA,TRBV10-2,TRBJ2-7,CASRDGQTYEQYF,TGCGCCAGCAGGGACGGACAGACATACGAGCAGTACTTC
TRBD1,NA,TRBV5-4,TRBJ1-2,CASSQDRVRGYTF,TGTGCCAGCAGCCAGGACAGGGTCCGCGGCTACACCTTC
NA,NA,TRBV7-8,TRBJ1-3,CASSQLGNTIYF,TGTGCCAGCAGCCAATTAGGAAACACCATATATTTT
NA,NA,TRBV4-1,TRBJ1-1,CASSHNAYRAGAFF,TGCGCCAGCAGCCATAACGCTTACAGGGCGGGAGCTTTCTTT
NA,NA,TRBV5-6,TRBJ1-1,CASSLGARGPAFF,TGTGCCAGCAGCTTGGGGGCCAGGGGACCAGCTTTCTTT
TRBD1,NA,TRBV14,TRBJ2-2,CASSLGTGTNTGELFF,TGTGCCAGCAGCCTTGGGACAGGGACGAACACCGGGGAGCTGTTTTTT
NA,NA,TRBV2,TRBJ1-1,CASGYEVGTEAFF,TGTGCCAGCGGATATGAGGTGGGCACTGAAGCTTTCTTT
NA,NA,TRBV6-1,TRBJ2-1,CASSELGGGVDEQFF,TGTGCCAGCAGTGAATTGGGAGGGGGGGTCGATGAGCAGTTCTTC
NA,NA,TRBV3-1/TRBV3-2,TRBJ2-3,CASSQKGASTDTQYF,TGTGCCAGCAGCCAAAAAGGAGCTAGCACAGATACGCAGTATTTT
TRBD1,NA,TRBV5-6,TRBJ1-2,CASSLEGTGDGYTF,TGTGCCAGCAGCTTGGAGGGGACAGGGGATGGCTACACCTTC
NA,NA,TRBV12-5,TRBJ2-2,CASGLVLWVRLNTGELFF,TGTGCTAGTGGTTTGGTACTGTGGGTGAGACTCAACACCGGGGAGCTGTTTTTT
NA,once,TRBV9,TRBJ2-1,CASSVVPGSYNEQFF,TGTGCCAGCAGCGTAGTCCCAGGGTCGTACAATGAGCAGTTCTTC
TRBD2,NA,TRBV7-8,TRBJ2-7,CASSLEAGNYEQYF,TGTGCCAGCAGCTTAGAAGCGGGGAACTACGAGCAGTACTTC
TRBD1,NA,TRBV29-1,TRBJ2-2,CSVVGTGVTGELFF,TGCAGCGTTGTAGGGACAGGTGTGACCGGGGAGCTGTTTTTT
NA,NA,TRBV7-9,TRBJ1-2,CASSLTSSHHYGYTF,TGTGCCAGCAGCTTAACGAGTTCCCATCACTATGGCTACACCTTC
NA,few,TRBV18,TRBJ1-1,CASSPGQNTEAFF,TGTGCCAGCTCACCGGGGCAGAACACTGAAGCTTTCTTT
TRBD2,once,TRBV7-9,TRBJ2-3,CASSFSLSGGARTTDTQYF,TGTGCCAGCAGCTTTTCCCTTAGCGGGGGGGCCCGAACGACAGATACGCAGTATTTT
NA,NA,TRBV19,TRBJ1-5,CATTGQNGQPQHF,TGTGCCACCACTGGACAGAACGGGCAGCCCCAGCATTTT